The clone carrying this TCR beta chain was recorded only once. The sample comes from a study of blood T cell repertoires in COVID-19. The overall study: The cDNA or gDNA used as material had been derived from T cells, B-cell-depleted T cells, or PBMCs.

The germline V and J ends were trimmed by 1 base and 8 bases, with 14 bases remaining between them. This CDR3 comprises 14 residues. Germline V lookup: CDR1 SEHNR, CDR2 FQNEAQ (reference sequence). Repertoires were generated with immunoSEQ multiplex PCR, while TCRdb's copy carries only in-frame clones and drops some. The data hold 99,000 or so clones, with around 84% observed a single time. The specimen sequenced was peripheral blood. This clonotype originated in a man in his sixties or seventies with active or convalescent COVID-19. The J gene is TRBJ1-2, the V gene TRBV7-9, with D possibly TRBD1 on 6 matching bases. The CDR3 nucleotides read TGTGCCAGCAGCTTAGAAACCGCGCAGGGGGGCTACACCTTC. Protein product: CASSLETAQGGYTF.